This T cell receptor beta chain was recorded in a study of blood T cell repertoires in COVID-19. The overall study: Samples came from the United States, Italy and Spain, spanning acute and convalescent COVID-19. PBMCs, B-cell-depleted T cells, or T cells provided the cDNA or gDNA that made up the material.

CDR1 and CDR2 (germline): SGHTA, FQGNSA. This CDR3 region has 16 residues. The J segment lost 4 bases and the V segment lost 1 base, leaving 8 bases of the junction unmatched. Produced via immunoSEQ multiplex PCR; TCRdb's table is partial and in-frame only. This sample has approximately 300,000 clones, with approximately 90% found just once. This chain links TRBV7-2 with TRBJ1-1; 8 nucleotides line up with TRBD1. The TCR originated in a man aged 18 to 30 with active or convalescent COVID-19. Sequences were obtained from peripheral blood. The DNA of the CDR3 is TGTGCCAGCAGCTTAGTTGGACAGGGTGCTGCCACTGAAGCTTTCTTT. This codes for CASSLVGQGAATEAFF.